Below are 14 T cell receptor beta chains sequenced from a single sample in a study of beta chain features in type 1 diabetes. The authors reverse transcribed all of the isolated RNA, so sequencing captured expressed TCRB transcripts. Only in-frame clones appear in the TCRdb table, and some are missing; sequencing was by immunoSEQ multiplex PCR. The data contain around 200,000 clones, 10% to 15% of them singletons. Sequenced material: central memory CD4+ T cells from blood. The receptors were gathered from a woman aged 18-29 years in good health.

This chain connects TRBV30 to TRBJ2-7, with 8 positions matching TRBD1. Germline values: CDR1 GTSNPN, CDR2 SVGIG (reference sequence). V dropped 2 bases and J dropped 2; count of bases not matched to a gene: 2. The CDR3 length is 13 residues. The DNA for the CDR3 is TGTGCCTGGAGTCACAGGGGGGCCTACGAGCAGTACTTC. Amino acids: CAWSHRGAYEQYF.

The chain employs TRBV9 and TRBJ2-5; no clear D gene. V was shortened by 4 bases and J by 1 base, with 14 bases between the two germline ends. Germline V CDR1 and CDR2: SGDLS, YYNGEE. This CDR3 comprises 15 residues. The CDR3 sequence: CASSSYTRGQETQYF. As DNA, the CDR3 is TGTGCCAGCAGCTCTTATACAAGAGGCCAAGAGACCCAGTACTTC.

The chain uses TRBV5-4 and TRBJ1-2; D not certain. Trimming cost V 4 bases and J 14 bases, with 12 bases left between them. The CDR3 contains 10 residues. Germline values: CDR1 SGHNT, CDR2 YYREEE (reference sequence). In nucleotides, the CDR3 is TGTGCCAGCAGCAAGGACTCCTGGACCTTC. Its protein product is CASSKDSWTF.

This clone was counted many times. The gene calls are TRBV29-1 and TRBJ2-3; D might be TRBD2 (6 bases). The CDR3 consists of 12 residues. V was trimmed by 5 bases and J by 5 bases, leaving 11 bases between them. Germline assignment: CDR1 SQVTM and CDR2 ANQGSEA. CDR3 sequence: CSVRSGGDTQYF. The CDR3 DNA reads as TGCAGCGTTCGGTCCGGGGGAGATACGCAGTATTTT.

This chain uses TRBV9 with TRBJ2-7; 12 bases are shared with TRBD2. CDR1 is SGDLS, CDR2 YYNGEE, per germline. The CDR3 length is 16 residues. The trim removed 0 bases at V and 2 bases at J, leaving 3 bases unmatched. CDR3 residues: CASSVGPSGRAYEQYF. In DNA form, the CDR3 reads TGTGCCAGCAGCGTAGGGCCTAGCGGGAGGGCCTACGAGCAGTACTTC.

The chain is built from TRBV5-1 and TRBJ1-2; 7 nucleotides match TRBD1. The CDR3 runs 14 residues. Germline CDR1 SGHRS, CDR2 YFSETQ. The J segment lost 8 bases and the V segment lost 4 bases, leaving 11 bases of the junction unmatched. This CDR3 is CASSLTGPPRGYTF. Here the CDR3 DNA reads TGCGCCAGCAGCCTGACAGGGCCTCCCCGGGGCTACACCTTC.

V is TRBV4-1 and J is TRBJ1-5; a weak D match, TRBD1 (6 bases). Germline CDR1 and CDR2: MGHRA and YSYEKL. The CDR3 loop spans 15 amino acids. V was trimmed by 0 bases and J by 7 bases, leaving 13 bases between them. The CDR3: CASSQDQGRGQPQHF. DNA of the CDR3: TGCGCCAGCAGCCAAGATCAGGGGAGGGGGCAGCCCCAGCATTTT.

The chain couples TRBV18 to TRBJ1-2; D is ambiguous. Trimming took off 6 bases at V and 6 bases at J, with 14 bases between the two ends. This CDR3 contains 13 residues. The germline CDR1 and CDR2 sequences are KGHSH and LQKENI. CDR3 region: CASSLTLGDGYTF. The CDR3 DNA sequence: TGTGCCAGCTCTCTAACACTGGGCGATGGCTACACCTTC.

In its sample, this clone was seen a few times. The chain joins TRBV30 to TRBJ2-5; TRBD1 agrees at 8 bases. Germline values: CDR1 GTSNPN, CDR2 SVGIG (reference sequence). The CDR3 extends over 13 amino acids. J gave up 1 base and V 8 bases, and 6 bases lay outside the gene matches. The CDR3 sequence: CAATGTGQETQYF. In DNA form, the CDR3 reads TGTGCCGCCACCGGGACAGGCCAAGAGACCCAGTACTTC.

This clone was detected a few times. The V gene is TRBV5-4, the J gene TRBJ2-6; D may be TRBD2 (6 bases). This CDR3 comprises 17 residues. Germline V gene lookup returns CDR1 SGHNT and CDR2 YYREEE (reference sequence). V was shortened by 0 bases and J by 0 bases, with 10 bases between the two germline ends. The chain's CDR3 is CASSLVRETSGANVLTF. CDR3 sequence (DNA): TGTGCCAGCAGCTTGGTTCGGGAGACCTCTGGGGCCAACGTCCTGACTTTC.

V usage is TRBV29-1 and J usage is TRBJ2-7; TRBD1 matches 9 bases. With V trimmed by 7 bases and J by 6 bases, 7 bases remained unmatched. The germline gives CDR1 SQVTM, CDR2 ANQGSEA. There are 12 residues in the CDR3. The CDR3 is CSAGTGFSEQYF. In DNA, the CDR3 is TGCAGCGCTGGGACAGGGTTTTCCGAGCAGTACTTC.

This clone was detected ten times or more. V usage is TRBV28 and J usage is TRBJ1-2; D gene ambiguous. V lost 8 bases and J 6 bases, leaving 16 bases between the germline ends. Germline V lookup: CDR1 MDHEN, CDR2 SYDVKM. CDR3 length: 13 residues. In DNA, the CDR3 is TGTGCCAGCCTAAACCAGGACGGGAATGGCTACACCTTC. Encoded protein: CASLNQDGNGYTF.

CDR3 DNA: TGTGCCAGCAGCGTGGGAGGGGCTAATGAGCAGTTCTTC. Amino acids: CASSVGGANEQFF. The rearrangement links TRBV9 to TRBJ2-1; 7 bases align to TRBD2. The CDR3 totals 13 residues. The germline CDR1 and CDR2 sequences are SGDLS and YYNGEE. The V segment lost 2 bases and the J segment 7 bases; nucleotides outside the gene matches: 3. Full variable domain (remainder filled in from reference TRBV9 and TRBJ2-1): DSGVTQTPKHLITATGQRVTLRCSPRSGDLSVYWYQQSLDQGLQFLIQYYNGEERAKGNILERFSAQQFPDLHSELNLSSLELGDSALYFCASSVGGANEQFFGPGTRLTVL.

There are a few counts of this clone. In nucleotides, the CDR3 is TGCGCCAGCAGCATCAGCCATGCGGGAGGCACAGATACGCAGTATTTT. It specifies CASSISHAGGTDTQYF. The chain couples TRBV4-3 to TRBJ2-3; 7 bases map to TRBD2. Germline CDR1 is LGHNA and CDR2 is YSLEER. This CDR3 is built from 16 residues. J lost 1 base, V lost 5 bases, and 9 bases had no gene match.